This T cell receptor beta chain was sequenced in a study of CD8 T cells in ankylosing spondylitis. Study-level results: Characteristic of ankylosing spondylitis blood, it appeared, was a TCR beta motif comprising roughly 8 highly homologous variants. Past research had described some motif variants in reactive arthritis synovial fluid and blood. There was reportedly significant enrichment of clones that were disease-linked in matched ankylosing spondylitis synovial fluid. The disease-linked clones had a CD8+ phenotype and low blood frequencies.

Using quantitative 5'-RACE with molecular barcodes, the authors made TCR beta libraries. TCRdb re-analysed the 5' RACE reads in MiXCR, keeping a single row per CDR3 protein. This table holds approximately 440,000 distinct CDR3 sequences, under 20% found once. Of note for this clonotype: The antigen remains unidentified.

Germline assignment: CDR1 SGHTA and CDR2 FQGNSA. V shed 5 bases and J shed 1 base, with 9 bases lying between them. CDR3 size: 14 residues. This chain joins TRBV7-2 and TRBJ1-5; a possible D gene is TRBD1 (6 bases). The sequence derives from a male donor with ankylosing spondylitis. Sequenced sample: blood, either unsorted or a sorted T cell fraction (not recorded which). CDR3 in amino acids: CASSPRGSNQPQHF. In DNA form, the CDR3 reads TGTGCCAGCAGCCCCAGGGGCAGCAATCAGCCCCAGCATTTT.